This passage covers 27 T cell receptor beta chains from one sample sequenced in a study of shared clonotypes between healthy human individuals. TCRdb's table, derived via immunoSEQ multiplex PCR, lists solely in-frame clones and lacks some. The sample lists 1,400,000 or so clones; 98% to 99% were seen once. Input material: naive CD4+ T cells sorted from blood. Subset meaning: CD45RA+ positively selected. These TCRs come from a man younger than 45 in good health.

This clone was detected only once. This chain uses TRBV6-5 with TRBJ2-7; a possible D gene is TRBD1 (5 bases). CDR3 length: 13 residues. Germline values: CDR1 MNHEY, CDR2 SVGAGI. The ends were cut back, 9 bases at V and 0 bases at J, with 12 bases in the middle. DNA of the CDR3: TGTGCCAGTCGACAGCCCAACTCCTACGAGCAGTACTTC. This sequence encodes CASRQPNSYEQYF.

This clone was detected once. This chain links TRBV5-5 with TRBJ2-3, with D maybe TRBD1 (5 bases). V was pared by 0 bases and J by 3 bases, with 20 bases between. The length of the CDR3 is 18 residues. Germline V gene lookup returns CDR1 SGHKS and CDR2 YYEKEE (reference sequence). In nucleotides, the CDR3 is TGTGCCAGCAGCTTGGGAGTAGGAATTAGGGGTGGTACAGATACGCAGTATTTT. Protein: CASSLGVGIRGGTDTQYF.

The chain carries TRBV7-9 and TRBJ2-3, with 8 bases that match TRBD1. V lost 3 bases to trimming and J lost 6 bases; unmatched junction nucleotides: 11. Germline V gene sequence: CDR1 SEHNR, CDR2 FQNEAQ (reference sequence). This CDR3 is 16 amino acids long. DNA of the CDR3: TGTGCCAGCAGCTTTTCCCGGACAGGGAAAAATGATACGCAGTATTTT. It translates to CASSFSRTGKNDTQYF.

The rearrangement joins TRBV25-1 to TRBJ2-5; possible D gene TRBD2, 5 bases. CDR1 is MGHDK and CDR2 is SYGVNS in the germline V gene. V was shortened by 1 base and J by 1 base, with 16 bases between the two germline ends. This CDR3 contains 17 residues. CDR3 DNA sequence: TGTGCCAGCAGTGAATTGGGTGGAGGTTCCACCCAAGAGACCCAGTACTTC. It yields the protein CASSELGGGSTQETQYF.

The rearrangement uses TRBV2 and TRBJ2-7; a weak D match, TRBD1 (6 bases). CDR3 length: 13 residues. Trimming pared 5 bases from V and 3 bases from J, leaving 11 bases between. Per germline, CDR1 SNHLY and CDR2 FYNNEI. The DNA of the CDR3 is TGTGCCAGCAGTACAGGGCTTGGCTACGAGCAGTACTTC. Translation gives CASSTGLGYEQYF.

The chain is built from TRBV30 and TRBJ1-2, with D hard to call. With 0 bases removed from V and 8 bases from J, the gap between germline ends came to 16 bases. The CDR3 length is 14 residues. Looked up from germline, CDR1 is GTSNPN and CDR2 is SVGIG (reference sequence). The CDR3 region has the DNA TGTGCCTGGAGTGTAACCCCGCATCTCGGGGGCTACACCTTC. Translation gives CAWSVTPHLGGYTF.

The chain is built from TRBV9 and TRBJ1-2; D is possibly TRBD1 (5 bases). The CDR3 is made up of 13 amino acids. Germline V gene lookup returns CDR1 SGDLS and CDR2 YYNGEE. Deletions cut 0 bases from V and 7 bases from J, with 10 bases between. The CDR3 sequence is CASSVVSGLGYTF. The CDR3 nucleotides are TGTGCCAGCAGCGTAGTATCAGGGCTTGGCTACACCTTC.

The chain combines TRBV19 with TRBJ2-1; perhaps TRBD2 as D (6 bases). The length of the CDR3 is 15 residues. Trimming removed 4 bases from V and 4 bases from J, with 14 bases in between. Per the germline V gene, CDR1 is LNHDA and CDR2 is SQIVND (reference sequence). The CDR3 sequence: CASSSREDRYNEQFF. The CDR3 coding sequence is TGTGCCAGTAGTAGCAGGGAGGATCGTTACAATGAGCAGTTCTTC.

This clone was detected only once. V usage is TRBV7-2 and J usage is TRBJ1-2; D not certain. The ends were cut back, 2 bases at V and 7 bases at J, with 8 bases in the middle. Germline lookup yields CDR1 SGHTA and CDR2 FQGNSA. This CDR3 spans 12 amino acids. CDR3 in DNA: TGTGCCAGCAGCTTACAGCGAGGTGGCTACACCTTC. Translation gives CASSLQRGGYTF.

The genes are TRBV7-9 and TRBJ2-7; D gene uncertain. The CDR3 spans 12 residues. Between the trimmed V and J ends, which lost 5 bases and 4 bases, there was a span of 9 bases. Germline values: CDR1 SEHNR, CDR2 FQNEAQ (reference sequence). The CDR3 is CASSQISYEQYF. The CDR3 nucleotides are TGTGCCAGCAGCCAAATTTCTTACGAGCAGTACTTC.

V and J are TRBV14 and TRBJ2-1; no clear D. The germline V and J ends were trimmed by 2 bases and 4 bases, with 12 bases remaining between them. The CDR3 is made up of 15 amino acids. CDR1 is SGHDN, CDR2 FVKESK, per germline. CDR3 nucleotides: TGTGCCAGCAGCCAAAAATCGCCGAGGTACAATGAGCAGTTCTTC. Amino acids: CASSQKSPRYNEQFF.

This rearrangement joins TRBV4-1 to TRBJ2-7, with 8 positions matching TRBD2. CDR1 and CDR2 (germline): MGHRA, YSYEKL. Trimming removed 0 bases from V and 3 bases from J; junction bases left unmatched: 10. CDR3 length: 17 residues. CDR3 nucleotide sequence: TGCGCCAGCAGCCAAGATATCAGTAGCGGGAACCTCTACGAGCAGTACTTC. Protein: CASSQDISSGNLYEQYF.

The chain links TRBV5-6 to TRBJ2-5; 8 bases map to TRBD1. The CDR3 runs 13 residues. Germline assignment: CDR1 SGHDT and CDR2 YYEEEE. Trimming removed 4 bases from V and 4 bases from J; junction bases left unmatched: 3. The CDR3 DNA is TGTGCCAGCAGCACCAGGGGGCCAGAGACCCAGTACTTC. Residues: CASSTRGPETQYF.

Note on this clone: The identical CDR3 is also encoded by other nucleotide sequences in the sample. The chain is built from TRBV18 and TRBJ1-1, with D tentatively TRBD1 (5 bases). CDR3 size: 14 residues. Germline CDR1 KGHSH, CDR2 LQKENI. V gave up 1 base and J gave up 2 bases, with 8 bases separating them. The CDR3 DNA reads TGTGCCAGCTCACCACTCGACAGAAACACTGAAGCTTTCTTT. Its translation is CASSPLDRNTEAFF.

The chain links TRBV6-5 to TRBJ2-2; unclear D gene. CDR1 MNHEY and CDR2 SVGAGI come from the germline V gene. Trimming stripped 8 bases from V and 4 bases from J, with 8 bases between. The CDR3 has 12 residues. CDR3 loop: CASGVGTGELFF. Written as DNA, the CDR3 is TGTGCCAGCGGAGTAGGCACCGGGGAGCTGTTTTTT.

The rearrangement joins TRBV5-1 to TRBJ2-7; perhaps TRBD2 as D (5 bases). The germline gives CDR1 SGHRS, CDR2 YFSETQ. V was trimmed by 0 bases and J by 2 bases, leaving 15 bases between them. The CDR3 has 16 amino acids. CDR3 DNA: TGCGCCAGCAGCTTGGGTCACATCGGCGGGCCCTACGAGCAGTACTTC. The encoded protein is CASSLGHIGGPYEQYF.

The chain recombines TRBV7-3 with TRBJ2-1; 14 positions match TRBD2. The trim removed 3 bases at V and 7 bases at J, leaving 2 bases unmatched. The CDR3 sequence is 15 residues long. Germline V lookup: CDR1 SGHTA, CDR2 FQGTGA. The CDR3 region has the DNA TGTGCCAGCAGCTTGACTAGCGGGAGGGAGAATGAGCAGTTCTTC. This encodes CASSLTSGRENEQFF.

The chain joins TRBV18 to TRBJ2-1; D might be TRBD2 (5 bases). Germline V gene data show CDR1 as KGHSH and CDR2 as LQKENI. The CDR3 covers 17 residues. Between the trimmed V and J ends, which lost 0 bases and 6 bases, there was a span of 18 bases. The CDR3 protein is CASSPPISPRGPNEQFF. CDR3 in DNA: TGTGCCAGCTCACCACCAATAAGCCCAAGAGGGCCCAATGAGCAGTTCTTC.

The chain links TRBV4-1 to TRBJ2-7; tentatively, D is TRBD1 (5 bases). The CDR3 runs to 16 residues. V was clipped by 6 bases and J by 3 bases, with 21 bases between them. The germline gives CDR1 MGHRA, CDR2 YSYEKL. In nucleotides, the CDR3 is TGCGCCAGCAGTCAGTTCTGGGATGGCAGGGTCTACGAGCAGTACTTC. This encodes CASSQFWDGRVYEQYF.

The chain recombines TRBV6-6 with TRBJ2-7; 9 bases map to TRBD1. Trimming cost V 0 bases and J 1 base; bases outside gene matches: 1. CDR3 length: 15 residues. The germline CDR1 and CDR2 sequences are MNHNY and SVGAGI (reference sequence). The CDR3 here is CASSYSGTGSYEQYF. The DNA of the CDR3 is TGTGCCAGCAGTTACTCCGGGACAGGGTCCTACGAGCAGTACTTC.

The chain uses TRBV9 and TRBJ1-2; 8 positions match TRBD1. The germline CDR1 and CDR2 sequences are SGDLS and YYNGEE. The CDR3 loop spans 16 amino acids. J gave up 8 bases and V 1 base, and 13 bases lay outside the gene matches. CDR3 region: CASSVWGTGLLSGYTF. In nucleotides, the CDR3 is TGTGCCAGCAGCGTATGGGGGACAGGTCTCCTATCGGGCTACACCTTC.

The chain carries TRBV7-8 and TRBJ1-5; 11 positions match TRBD1. Germline V gives CDR1 SGHVS, CDR2 FQNEAQ. Germline trimming cut 3 bases from V and 0 bases from J; bases unmatched to any gene: 13. There are 20 residues in the CDR3. DNA of the CDR3: TGTGCCAGCAGCTTTACCGGGACAGGGGGACTAGGCAATAGCAATCAGCCCCAGCATTTT. Translating it yields CASSFTGTGGLGNSNQPQHF. Variable domain in full (rest from reference TRBV7-8 and TRBJ1-5): GAGVSQSPRYKVAKRGQDVALRCDPISGHVSLFWYQQALGQGPEFLTYFQNEAQLDKSGLPSDRFFAERPEGSVSTLKIQRTQQEDSAVYLCASSFTGTGGLGNSNQPQHFGDGTRLSIL.

The chain combines TRBV28 with TRBJ1-5; the D gene is possibly TRBD1 (6 bases). This CDR3 is 17 amino acids long. V was pared by 5 bases and J by 0 bases, with 17 bases between. The germline gives CDR1 MDHEN, CDR2 SYDVKM. DNA of the CDR3: TGTGCCAGCAGTCCAGGAACAGGGACTTATAGCAATCAGCCCCAGCATTTT. Protein product: CASSPGTGTYSNQPQHF.

This chain uses TRBV18 with TRBJ2-5, with 10 bases that match TRBD1. The CDR3 contains 15 residues. The germline CDR1 and CDR2 sequences are KGHSH and LQKENI. J lost 4 bases, V lost 3 bases, and 5 bases had no gene match. The CDR3 loop is CASSPTGGVGETQYF. CDR3 sequence (DNA): TGTGCCAGCTCACCGACAGGGGGCGTCGGAGAGACCCAGTACTTC. Complete variable domain (other parts from reference TRBV18 and TRBJ2-5): NAGVMQNPRHLVRRRGQEARLRCSPMKGHSHVYWYRQLPEEGLKFMVYLQKENIIDESGMPKERFSAEFPKEGPSILRIQQVVRGDSAAYFCASSPTGGVGETQYFGPGTRLLVL.

The chain has TRBV11-3 and TRBJ2-3; no reliable D call. Trimming removed 6 bases at V and 0 bases at J, with 19 bases between. This CDR3 region has 17 residues. Per germline, CDR1 SGHNT and CDR2 YENEEA. The DNA of the CDR3 is TGTGCCAGCAGTCCTGGTTCACCAAACTCTAGCACAGATACGCAGTATTTT. This sequence encodes CASSPGSPNSSTDTQYF.

The chain is built from TRBV5-6 and TRBJ1-1; no reliable D call. The CDR3 runs 16 residues. Germline CDR1 reads SGHDT; CDR2 reads YYEEEE. V lost 2 bases to trimming and J lost 4 bases, with 18 bases between them. CDR3 sequence reads: CASSFLGRQPGTEAFF. CDR3 sequence (DNA): TGTGCCAGCAGCTTCTTGGGGAGGCAGCCGGGCACTGAAGCTTTCTTT.

The genes are TRBV18 and TRBJ2-1; D is unresolved. V dropped 6 bases and J dropped 3 bases, with 12 bases sitting between them. This CDR3 has 14 residues. Germline CDR1 KGHSH, CDR2 LQKENI. The CDR3 nucleotides read TGTGCCAGCTCTCACCCGGGTAACTACAATGAGCAGTTCTTC. This gives the protein CASSHPGNYNEQFF.